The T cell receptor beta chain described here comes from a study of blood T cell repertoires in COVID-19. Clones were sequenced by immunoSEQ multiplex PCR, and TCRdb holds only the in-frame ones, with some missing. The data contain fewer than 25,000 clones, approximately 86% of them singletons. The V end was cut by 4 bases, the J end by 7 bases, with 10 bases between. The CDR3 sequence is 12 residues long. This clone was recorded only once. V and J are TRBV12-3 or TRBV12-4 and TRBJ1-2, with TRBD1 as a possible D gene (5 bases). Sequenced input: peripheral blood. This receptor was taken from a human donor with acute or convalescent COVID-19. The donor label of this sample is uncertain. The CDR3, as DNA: TGTGCCAGCAGTTCCCCCGGGGGTGGCTACACCTTC. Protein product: CASSSPGGGYTF.